What follows is one T cell receptor beta chain and its context. Its target antigen remains unknown. Base qualities were left out, and no much larger clone turns up one base away. The trial excluded patients who had a history of autoimmune disease or who were on systemic immunosuppression. Peripheral blood for TCR sequencing was drawn from every dose cohort at baseline, at cycle 4 day 1 and at cycle 7 day 1. The samples were taken from a phase I, first-in-human, multicenter, open-label dose-escalation trial of ivuxolimab. Adults with locally advanced or metastatic head and neck squamous cell, hepatocellular, melanoma or renal cell carcinoma were enrolled in the trial. Before TCR sequencing, CD4+ T cells and CD8+ T cells were sorted from peripheral blood as separate populations. This sample is part of a study of OX40 agonist ivuxolimab in advanced cancers. About the investigation overall: Ivuxolimab, which targeted the costimulatory receptor OX40 (CD134), was an agonistic, fully human IgG2 monoclonal antibody. Intravenous ivuxolimab was administered to patients every 2 weeks at six dose levels: 0.01, 0.1, 0.3, 1.5, 3 and 10 mg/kg. Of the roughly 52 patients in dose escalation, about 20 had hepatocellular carcinoma, around 15 had melanoma, 9 had renal cell carcinoma and 9 had head and neck cancer. In the dose-escalation cohort, nearly 85% of patients were male, and the mean age was 60 years with a range of roughly 23 to 79. Patients were allowed to have had prior anti-PD-1, anti-PD-L1 or anti-CTLA-4 therapy, and around two fifths of the dose-escalation patients had been treated with checkpoint inhibitors. Partial responses occurred in three dose-escalation patients, of whom one had hepatocellular carcinoma and two had cutaneous melanoma. The point of sequencing TCRbeta in the periphery was to test whether ivuxolimab changed TCR sequence diversity and drove clonal T-cell expansion. The paper covers the monotherapy dose-escalation part of the phase I ivuxolimab trial, which included N ≈ 50 patients.

The CDR3 holds 13 amino acids from the cysteine to the phenylalanine. Only CDR3 DNA remains: 39 bases, in frame from the first base. Trimming removed 8 bases from V and 6 bases from J, leaving 15 bases between the germline ends. The germline V gene sets CDR1 to MNHNS and CDR2 to SASEGT. Findings and caveats that apply to the study as a whole: In the 0.1-3.0 mg/kg groups, partial responders were among the patients with the lowest normalized peripheral clonal expansion, particularly in CD8+ T cells. The antigen specificity of the peripheral T cells that underwent clonal expansion was not determined. Low levels of normalized T-cell clonal expansion were also seen in some nonresponding patients. At doses of 0.1 to 3.0 mg/kg, clonal expansion of both CD4+ and CD8+ blood T cells was observed from baseline to week 6. After ivuxolimab, expanded clones were on average more numerous among CD8+ T cells than among CD4+ T cells.

Genomic DNA was extracted from sorted cells for sequencing of the TCRbeta CDR3 region. TCRbeta CDR3 regions were sequenced using the immunoSEQ Assay. In its TCRdb copy, this immuneACCESS table keeps in-frame sequences only and misses some clones. Where compared with another copy, unresolved V genes explain less than half of these, and the others have no known cause. This sample has over 75,000 clones in its table, and more than 75% of those were observed once. Jointly, the top ten make up 0.25% to 0.35% of the sample. This specimen was CD4+ or CD8+ T cells sorted from blood, taken in a trial of the OX40 agonist ivuxolimab. The sequence derives from an adult with an advanced solid tumor such as melanoma, head and neck, liver or kidney cancer. The chain joins TRBV6-1 to TRBJ2-3; possibly the D gene is TRBD2, per 6 matching bases. The CDR3 has the sequence CASRGTPKDTQYF. The DNA reads TGTGCCAGCCGCGGGACCCCGAAGGATACGCAGTATTTT.